This TCR beta chain was sequenced during a study of control samples from healthy donors and cancer patients. Libraries were prepared by immunoSEQ multiplex PCR; TCRdb keeps only in-frame clonotypes and omits some of them. The sample includes approximately 100,000 clones, roughly four fifths of them seen just once. Germline CDR1 and CDR2: SGHTA and FQGNSA. V lost 1 base and J 3 bases, leaving 6 bases between the germline ends. The CDR3 has 13 amino acids. What was sequenced was blood. The TCR originated in a man aged 60 to 69 in good health. The V gene is TRBV7-2, the J gene TRBJ1-1; D uncertain. The CDR3 reads CASSLDQHTEAFF. For the CDR3, the DNA is TGTGCCAGCAGCTTAGACCAGCACACTGAAGCTTTCTTT.